Listed below are T cell receptor beta chains from one sample, sequenced in a study of human T cells and chemical hapten exposure. Using its own MiXCR run on the RACE reads, TCRdb lists one record per CDR3 protein. Altogether about 380,000 distinct CDR3 sequences are present, about 6% being singletons, with the ten largest covering around 6.1%. Here the sequenced sample was whole blood, taken in connection with sensitization to the hapten diphenylcyclopropenone (DPC). The receptors derive from a woman under 30 with alopecia areata. Some clones in this sample may be carry-over from other donors' samples. The CDR3 runs from the conserved cysteine through the conserved F or W. D genes are given only for firm matches. Not every row has a clone size; where given, it reads once, few, many or a size class.

>.|TRBV2|TRBJ2-3|.
CASSEGLRDTQYF
>few|TRBV7-2|TRBJ1-1|.
CASSPKTGQTEAFF
>few|TRBV6-2/TRBV6-3|TRBJ2-7|.
CASLGSYEQYF
>many|TRBV24-1|TRBJ2-1|.
CATSDFRGGDEQFF
>few|TRBV6-5|TRBJ1-2|.
CASSPFIGTPEAGYTF
>.|TRBV12-3/TRBV12-4|TRBJ2-1|TRBD1
CASSPDRDLFNEQFF
>.|TRBV10-3|TRBJ2-1|.
CAACPSETSYNEQFF
>.|TRBV14|TRBJ1-4|.
CASSQEPGSEKLFF
>few|TRBV4-3|TRBJ2-1|TRBD2
CASSQESGYSGGLYNEQFF
>many|TRBV5-4|TRBJ1-6|.
CASSFDQGGNSPLHF
>few|TRBV5-1|TRBJ2-1|TRBD2
CASSLDPPGAGGPRDEQFF
>many|TRBV10-3|TRBJ1-1|.
CAIRGRENTEAFF
>many|TRBV7-9|TRBJ1-5|.
CASSLGGSNSNQPQHF
>.|TRBV29-1|TRBJ2-1|TRBD1
CSVYGQGAYNEQFF
>few|TRBV20-1|TRBJ1-2|.
CSASDALGYTF
>many|TRBV6-5|TRBJ1-1|.
CASSSRESEAFF
>.|TRBV12-3/TRBV12-4|TRBJ1-5|.
CASSWSGYSNQPQHF
>many|TRBV12-3/TRBV12-4|TRBJ2-7|.
CASSLWDFSYEQYF
>many|TRBV7-2|TRBJ1-1|.
CASSLEGTPWGTEAFF
>.|TRBV4-3|TRBJ1-4|TRBD1
CASSQDLAAGTGGEKLFF
>.|TRBV5-1|TRBJ2-2|.
CASSFMWDENTGELFF
>.|TRBV18|TRBJ2-7|TRBD1
CASSPRTSGTGDSYEQYF
>many|TRBV28|TRBJ1-1|.
CASNGVLGGTEAFF
>few|TRBV7-3|TRBJ2-3|TRBD2
CASSLDSATLYGGGPTDTQYF
>.|TRBV18|TRBJ2-7|.
CASSPVQLISYEQYF
>many|TRBV27|TRBJ2-1|.
CASSLGIDSYNEQFF
>many|TRBV15|TRBJ2-6|.
CATRGLQSSGANVLTF
>.|TRBV6-6|TRBJ1-4|.
CASSIQQNEKLFF
>few|TRBV5-1|TRBJ2-7|TRBD1
CASSLSGQGSVEQYF
>few|TRBV2|TRBJ2-1|.
CASNPPNEQFF
>many|TRBV29-1|TRBJ2-7|.
CSRVAFYEQYF
>few|TRBV4-3|TRBJ1-2|.
CASSQDEGSDLNYGYTF
>few|TRBV2|TRBJ2-7|.
CASSEVWQDEQYF
>.|TRBV24-1|TRBJ2-3|.
CATSDLDSTDTQYF
>few|TRBV28|TRBJ1-1|.
CASSSTGTVNTEAFF
>few|TRBV7-2|TRBJ1-1|TRBD1
CASSLYAGGSTEAFF
>.|TRBV6-5|TRBJ2-3|TRBD1
CASSYSGQVTDTQYF
>few|TRBV2|TRBJ1-5|.
CASSESGDQPQHF
>few|TRBV12-3/TRBV12-4|TRBJ2-6|.
CASSQGSYSGANVLTF
>few|TRBV12-3/TRBV12-4|TRBJ2-5|TRBD2
CASSFRLAEGETQYF
>.|TRBV7-2|TRBJ2-1|.
CASTGAYAINEQFF
>.|TRBV18|TRBJ2-5|.
CASSPPNLGVRQHETQYF
>many|TRBV2|TRBJ2-1|.
CASRGDSPYNEQFF
>many|TRBV29-1|TRBJ1-5|.
CSAREPNQPQHF
>.|TRBV12-2|TRBJ2-3|.
CASRLNSGGARKSSSTDTQYF
>few|TRBV27|TRBJ2-5|.
CASSSPGSQETQYF
>few|TRBV12-3/TRBV12-4|TRBJ2-2|.
CASSLVFTGELFF
>many|TRBV5-1|TRBJ1-1|TRBD1
CASSLEALLQGTGTEAFF
>few|TRBV5-4|TRBJ2-1|TRBD1
CASSLPPGQGFGEQFF